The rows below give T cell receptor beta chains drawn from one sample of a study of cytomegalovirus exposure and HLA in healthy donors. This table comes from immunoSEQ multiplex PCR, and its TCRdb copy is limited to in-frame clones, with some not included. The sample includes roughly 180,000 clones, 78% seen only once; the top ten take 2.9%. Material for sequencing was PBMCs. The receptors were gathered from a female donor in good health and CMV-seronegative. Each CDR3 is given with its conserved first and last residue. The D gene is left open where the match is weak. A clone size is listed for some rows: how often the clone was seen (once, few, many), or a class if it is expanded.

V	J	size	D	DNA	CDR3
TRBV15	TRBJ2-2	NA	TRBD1	TGTGCCATCAGCCGGGACAGGGGCAGGGAGCTGTTTTTT	CAISRDRGRELFF
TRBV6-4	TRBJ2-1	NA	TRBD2	TGTGCCAGCAGTGACTCGGGCGGGAGGAGTTTCAACAATGAGCAGTTCTTC	CASSDSGGRSFNNEQFF
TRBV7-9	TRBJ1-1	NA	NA	TGTGCCAGCAGCTTGAGTTGGGGTGGCAGGGCGAACACTGAAGCTTTCTTT	CASSLSWGGRANTEAFF
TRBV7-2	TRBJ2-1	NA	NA	TGTGCCAGCATCGAGGGTCGGGAGTTCTTC	CASIEGREFF
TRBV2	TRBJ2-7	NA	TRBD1	TGTGCCAGCAGTGCGGACAGGGTAGCACCCTACGAGCAGTACTTC	CASSADRVAPYEQYF
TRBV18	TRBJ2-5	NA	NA	TGTGCCAGCTCACCGGGAGGCATCCGCGTTGAGACCCAGTACTTC	CASSPGGIRVETQYF
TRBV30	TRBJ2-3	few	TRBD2	TGTGCCTGGAGGAGGACTAGCGGGGGGGCAGATACGCAGTATTTT	CAWRRTSGGADTQYF
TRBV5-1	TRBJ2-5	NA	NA	TGCGCCAGCAGCTCTCAAGAGACCCAGTACTTC	CASSSQETQYF
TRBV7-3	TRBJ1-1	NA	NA	TGTGCCAGCAGCTTATCAGGGCAGGGCAACACTGAAGCTTTCTTT	CASSLSGQGNTEAFF
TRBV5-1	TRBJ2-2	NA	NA	TGCGCCAGCAGCATTGGGGGGTACAACACCGGGGAGCTGTTTTTT	CASSIGGYNTGELFF
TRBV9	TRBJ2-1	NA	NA	TGTGCCAGCAGCGTAGATGCTGGACAGCTATACAATGAGCAGTTCTTC	CASSVDAGQLYNEQFF
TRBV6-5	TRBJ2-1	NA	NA	TGTGCCAGCAGGGACAGTTACAATGAGCAGTTCTTC	CASRDSYNEQFF
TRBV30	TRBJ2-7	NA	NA	TGTGCCTGGAGTACACGCTGGACAGACGTGTACGAGCAGTACTTC	CAWSTRWTDVYEQYF
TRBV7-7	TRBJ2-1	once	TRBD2	TGTGCTAGCAGCTTAAGAACTAGCGGGGATCCCAGATTCTTC	CASSLRTSGDPRFF
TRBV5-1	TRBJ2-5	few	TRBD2	TGCGCCAGCAGCCCTCAAGGACTAGCGTATCAAGAGACCCAGTACTTC	CASSPQGLAYQETQYF
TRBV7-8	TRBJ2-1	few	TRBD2	TGTGCCAGCAGCCCCCGACTAGCGGGAGGACCATACAACGAGCAGTTCTTC	CASSPRLAGGPYNEQFF
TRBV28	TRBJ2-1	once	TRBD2	TGTGCCAGCAGCCCCGCAGCGGGAGGTCCCTTCAATGAGCAGTTCTTC	CASSPAAGGPFNEQFF
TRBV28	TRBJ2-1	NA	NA	TGTGCCAGCAGCTCGTCTGTCGGCTACAATGAGCAGTTCTTC	CASSSSVGYNEQFF
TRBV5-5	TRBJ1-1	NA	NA	TGTGCCAGCAGCTCCGTCCCGAACACTGAAGCTTTCTTT	CASSSVPNTEAFF
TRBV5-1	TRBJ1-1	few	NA	TGCGCCAGCAGCGCTGATGGACAACCCCTCGTCGGGGCTTTCTTT	CASSADGQPLVGAFF
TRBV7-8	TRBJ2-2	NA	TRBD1	TGTGCCAGCAGCTCCCCCCGAGGGGACAGGGGATCCGGGGAGCTGTTTTTT	CASSSPRGDRGSGELFF
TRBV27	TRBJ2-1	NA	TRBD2	TGTGCCAGCCGAGGGACTAGCGGGAGGAGCTCCTACAATGAGCAGTTCTTC	CASRGTSGRSSYNEQFF
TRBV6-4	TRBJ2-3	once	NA	TGTGCCAGCAGTGTAGGGGGCACAGATACGCAGTATTTT	CASSVGGTDTQYF
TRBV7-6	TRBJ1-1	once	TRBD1	TGTGCCAGCAGCACGGGACAGGGGATGAACACTGAAGCTTTCTTT	CASSTGQGMNTEAFF
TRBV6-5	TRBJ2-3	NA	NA	TGTGCCAGCAGCTCTACTCCTAGTGATACGCAGTATTTT	CASSSTPSDTQYF
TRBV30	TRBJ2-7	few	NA	TGTGCCTGGAGTATTGCTAGAGGGGGCGAGCAGTACTTC	CAWSIARGGEQYF
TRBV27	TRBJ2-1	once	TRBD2	TGTGCCAGCAGTTACATAGCGGGGGGCAGCTCCTACAATGAGCAGTTCTTC	CASSYIAGGSSYNEQFF
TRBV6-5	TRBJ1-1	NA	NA	TGTGCCAGCAGTGAAGGAGGGTGGGTCACTGAAGCTTTCTTT	CASSEGGWVTEAFF
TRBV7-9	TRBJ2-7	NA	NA	TGTGCCAGCAGCCAAGACAGCTCCTACGAGCAGTACTTC	CASSQDSSYEQYF
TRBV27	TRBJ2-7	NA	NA	TGTGCCAGCAGGCCTGACATCTCCTACGAGCAGTACTTC	CASRPDISYEQYF
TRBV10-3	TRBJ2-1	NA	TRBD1	TGTGCCATCAGTGCAGCAGGACAGGGGGTATGGGAGCAGTTCTTC	CAISAAGQGVWEQFF
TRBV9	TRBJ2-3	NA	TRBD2	TGTGCCAGCAGCGCATCGGGACTAGTGACAGATACGCAGTATTTT	CASSASGLVTDTQYF
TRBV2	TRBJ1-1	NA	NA	TGTGCCAGCAGTAAGGAGGGGAACACTGAAGCTTTCTTT	CASSKEGNTEAFF
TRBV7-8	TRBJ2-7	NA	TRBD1	TGTGCCAGCAGCTTAACCCCGGGACAGGGTCAAGGCGAGCAGTACTTC	CASSLTPGQGQGEQYF
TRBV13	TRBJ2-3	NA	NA	TGTGCCAGCAGCACAGGGGGGGTAAGGGCGCAGTATTTT	CASSTGGVRAQYF
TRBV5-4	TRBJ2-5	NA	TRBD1	TGTGCCAGCAGCTTCGGACAGGGCCAAGAGACCCAGTACTTC	CASSFGQGQETQYF
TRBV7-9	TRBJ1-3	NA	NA	TGTGCCAGCAGCTTAGGGGGGGGACCCTCTGGAAACACCATATATTTT	CASSLGGGPSGNTIYF
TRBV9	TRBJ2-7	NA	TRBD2	TGTGCCAGCAGCGTCGTAGCGGGGGGGCCCAACGAGCAGTACTTC	CASSVVAGGPNEQYF
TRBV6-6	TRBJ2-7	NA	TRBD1	TGTGCCAGCAGTTCTGCGGACAGGTGGTACGAGCAGTACTTC	CASSSADRWYEQYF
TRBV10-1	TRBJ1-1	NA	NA	TGCGCCAGCAGTGAGGGGAGGAGAACTGAAGCTTTCTTT	CASSEGRRTEAFF
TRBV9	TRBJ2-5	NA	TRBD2	TGTGCCAGCAGCGCGGTAGCGGGACATAACCAAGAGACCCAGTACTTC	CASSAVAGHNQETQYF
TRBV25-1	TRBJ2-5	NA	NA	TGTGCCAGCAGCGCCGGGGGAAGAGAGACCCAGTACTTC	CASSAGGRETQYF
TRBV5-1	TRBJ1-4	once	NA	TGCGCCAGCAGTACAGAAATGGGTGAAAAACTGTTTTTT	CASSTEMGEKLFF
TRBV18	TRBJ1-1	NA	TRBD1	TGTGCCAGCTCCCTACAGGGGATGAACACTGAAGCTTTCTTT	CASSLQGMNTEAFF
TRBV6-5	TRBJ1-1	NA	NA	TGTGCCAGCAGTTACTCGACAGCCTCGAACACTGAAGCTTTCTTT	CASSYSTASNTEAFF
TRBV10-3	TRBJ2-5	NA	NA	TGTGCCATCAGTGAGGGTCTATCCCAAGAGACCCAGTACTTC	CAISEGLSQETQYF
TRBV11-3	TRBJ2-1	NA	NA	TGTGCCAGCAGCTTGGGCAGGGAGGAGTTCTTC	CASSLGREEFF
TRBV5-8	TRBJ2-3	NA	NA	TGTGCCAGCAGCTTGGTGCCAGGCAACACAGATACGCAGTATTTT	CASSLVPGNTDTQYF
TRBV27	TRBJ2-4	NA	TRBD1	TGTGCCAGCAGCTTCACTCCACCGGGACAGGGAAACATTCAGTACTTC	CASSFTPPGQGNIQYF
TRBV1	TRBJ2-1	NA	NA	TGCACCAGCAGCCAATATTGTGGGGACTTAGCCTATAGCTCCTACAATGAGCAGTTCTTC	CTSSQYCGDLAYSSYNEQFF
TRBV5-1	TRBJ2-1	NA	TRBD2	TGCGCCAGCAGCCGGACTAGCGGGCCGACCTACAATGAGCAGTTCTTC	CASSRTSGPTYNEQFF
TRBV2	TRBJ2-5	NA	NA	TGTGCCAGCAGTCCTTCAGGGGGGCGGGAGACCCAGTACTTC	CASSPSGGRETQYF
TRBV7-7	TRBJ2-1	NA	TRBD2	TGTGCTAGCAGCTTAGAAGGGACTAGCGGGAGCTCAGAGCAGTTCTTC	CASSLEGTSGSSEQFF
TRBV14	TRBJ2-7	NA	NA	TGTGCCAGCAGCCAAGATAACAGGGCACTGCTCGAGCAGTACTTC	CASSQDNRALLEQYF
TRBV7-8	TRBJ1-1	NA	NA	TGTGCCAGCAGCTTAGTTCAGGGCCGATGGACTGAAGCTTTCTTT	CASSLVQGRWTEAFF
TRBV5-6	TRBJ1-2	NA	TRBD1	TGTGCCAGCAGCTCCTCCGGGACAGGGTTTATTTTTGGCTACACCTTC	CASSSSGTGFIFGYTF
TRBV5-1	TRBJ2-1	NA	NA	TGCGCCAGCAGCCCGGGACTTTACAATGAGCAGTTCTTC	CASSPGLYNEQFF
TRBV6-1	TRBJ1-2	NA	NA	TGTGCCAGCAGCCTGGGGGGGGATATTGGCTACACCTTC	CASSLGGDIGYTF
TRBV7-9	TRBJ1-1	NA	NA	TGTTCCAGCAGCTTAGCGGTTGGTGGGGTTGGGGAGGGGAACACTGAAGCTTTCTTT	CSSSLAVGGVGEGNTEAFF